This TCR beta chain was documented in a study of blood T cells in healthy people across ages. J was trimmed by 8 bases and V by 3 bases; bases with no gene match: 2. CDR1 and CDR2 from the germline V gene are SGHAT and FQNNGV. The length of the CDR3 is 14 residues. The second PCR ran roughly 7 to 12 cycles with a sample-barcoded 5' primer and J-beta primers. TCRdb re-derived calls from the 5' RACE reads in MiXCR, one entry per CDR3 protein. The profile shows under 1,000,000 distinct CDR3 sequences, about 34% of them singletons. Overall study results and limits: The study found TCR beta diversity correlated strongly with naive T cell percentage.

Only a few counts were recorded for this clonotype. Its specificity is unknown. The rearrangement links TRBV11-2 to TRBJ2-1; TRBD2 aligns across 12 bases. The sample was blood. The source of this sequence is a man between 18 and 35 years old in good health. CDR3 coding DNA: TGTGCCAGCAGCTTCTGGACTAGCGGGGATGAGCAGTTCTTC. It codes for CASSFWTSGDEQFF.